This T cell receptor (beta chain) came from a study of cytomegalovirus exposure and HLA in healthy donors. Across the study: Drawn from HLA-typed donors, roughly 87 million unique TCRs were held in an early data release. General observations from the study: A later analysis by the authors found several of the most significant clusters apparently linked to common viral pathogens.

Germline CDR1 reads SGDLS; CDR2 reads YYNGEE. Trimming removed 3 bases at V and 0 bases at J, with 12 bases between. The CDR3 length is 15 residues. Worth noting for this clone: What it binds is not known.

The PCR contained 60 Vbeta and 13 Jbeta primers. Sequenced by immunoSEQ multiplex PCR; TCRdb stores in-frame clones only, minus some. This table lists some 150,000 clones. The V and J genes are TRBV9 and TRBJ1-1; possibly TRBD1 for D (5 bases). The TCR originated in a woman between 18 and 30 years old in good health and CMV-seronegative. The sample was PBMCs. Written as DNA, the CDR3 is TGTGCCAGCAGCGCCCAGACAGCCTTGAACACTGAAGCTTTCTTT. Translated: CASSAQTALNTEAFF.